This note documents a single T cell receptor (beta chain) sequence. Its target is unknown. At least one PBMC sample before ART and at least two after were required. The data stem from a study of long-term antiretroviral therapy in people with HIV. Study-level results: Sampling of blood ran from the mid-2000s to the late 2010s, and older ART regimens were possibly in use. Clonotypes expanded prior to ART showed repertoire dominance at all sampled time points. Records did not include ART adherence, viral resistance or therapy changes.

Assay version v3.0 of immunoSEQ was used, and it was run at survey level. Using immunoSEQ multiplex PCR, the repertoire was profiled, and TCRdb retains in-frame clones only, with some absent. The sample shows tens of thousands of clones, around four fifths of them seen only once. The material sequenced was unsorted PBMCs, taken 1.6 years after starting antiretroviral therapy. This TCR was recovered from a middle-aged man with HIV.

The DNA of the CDR3 is TGTGCCAGCTTGAGCTACGAGCAGTACTTC. This translates into CASLSYEQYF. The gene calls are TRBV2 and TRBJ2-7, with D unclear. This CDR3 has 10 residues. V was cut by 8 bases and J by 3 bases, with 5 bases left in between. The germline V gene encodes CDR1 SNHLY and CDR2 FYNNEI. Complete variable domain (other parts from reference TRBV2 and TRBJ2-7): EPEVTQTPSHQVTQMGQEVILRCVPISNHLYFYWYRQILGQKVEFLVSFYNNEISEKSEIFDDQFSVERPDGSNFTLKIRSTKLEDSAMYFCASLSYEQYFGPGTRLTVT.